This T cell receptor beta chain was retrieved from a study of blood T cell repertoires in COVID-19. The sample holds one count of this clone. Germline CDR1 reads MNHEY; CDR2 reads SMNVEV (reference sequence). CDR3 length: 18 residues. J was trimmed by 5 bases and V by 0 bases; bases with no gene match: 12. Data came from immunoSEQ multiplex PCR; TCRdb stores just in-frame clones and leaves some out. Of fewer than 500,000 clones listed, 75% to 90% are singletons. The genes are TRBV27 and TRBJ2-1; 8 nucleotides line up with TRBD1. The sequence was obtained from a woman aged 25 to 39 with acute or convalescent COVID-19. The sample was peripheral blood. The CDR3 spells CASSLSMTWTGKHNEQFF. In DNA, the CDR3 is TGTGCCAGCAGTTTATCCATGACGTGGACAGGGAAGCACAATGAGCAGTTCTTC.